This record looks at one T cell receptor (beta chain) sequence and its context. What it recognizes is unknown. These data are taken from a study of T-cell reconstitution after alpha-beta-depleted transplantation in children. Using unique molecular identifiers, the investigators prepared the TCRbeta library. TCRdb called the PCR reads again in MiXCR, with one record for every CDR3 protein. The data show about 500,000 distinct CDR3 sequences, approximately 10% seen once. Study-level results: Newly generated T cells supplied most T-cell counts and diversity one year post-transplant. Some patients owed their high day-60 TCRbeta diversity to surviving recipient T cells and thymic progenitors. Alpha-beta T cells about two months after transplant reportedly derived from several hundred expanded graft clones.

Germline CDR1 and CDR2: SQVTM and ANQGSEA. Trimming shortened V by 6 bases and J by 5 bases, and 20 bases separated the two germline ends. The CDR3 runs 14 residues. The chain combines TRBV29-1 with TRBJ2-7, with D possibly matching TRBD1 (6 bases). The specimen comprised PBMCs, mostly from graft donor cells, sampled 180 days after TCRalphabeta/CD19-depleted stem cell transplant. This clonotype originated in a female patient aged 2-10 years who had a stem cell transplant for aplastic anemia, so the T cells may come from the graft donor. This chain's CDR3 is CSVIRGRLPHEQYF. CDR3 DNA sequence: TGCAGCGTAATCAGGGGAAGGCTACCCCACGAGCAGTACTTC.